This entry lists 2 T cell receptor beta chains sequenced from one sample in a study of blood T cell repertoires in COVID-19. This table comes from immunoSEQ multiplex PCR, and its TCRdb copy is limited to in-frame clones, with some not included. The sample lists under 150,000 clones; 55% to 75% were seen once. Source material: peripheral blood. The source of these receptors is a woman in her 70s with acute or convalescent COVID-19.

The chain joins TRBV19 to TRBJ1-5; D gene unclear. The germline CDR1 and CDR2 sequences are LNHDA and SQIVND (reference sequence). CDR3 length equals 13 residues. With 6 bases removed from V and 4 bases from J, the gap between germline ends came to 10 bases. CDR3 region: CASRLRGNQPQHF. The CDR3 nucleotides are TGTGCCAGTAGGTTGCGGGGAAATCAGCCCCAGCATTTT.

CDR3 in DNA: TGTGCCAGCAGCTTAGACGGGACTGGAAACACCATATATTTT. This gives the protein CASSLDGTGNTIYF. This chain links TRBV7-9 with TRBJ1-3; D remains ambiguous. The germline V gene has CDR1 SEHNR and CDR2 FQNEAQ (reference sequence). V lost 1 base and J 2 bases, leaving 6 bases between the germline ends. The CDR3 consists of 14 residues. Full variable domain (missing parts from reference TRBV7-9 and TRBJ1-3): DTGVSQNPRHKITKRGQNVTFRCDPISEHNRLYWYRQTLGQGPEFLTYFQNEAQLEKSRLLSDRFSAERPKGSFSTLEIQRTEQGDSAMYLCASSLDGTGNTIYFGEGSWLTVV.